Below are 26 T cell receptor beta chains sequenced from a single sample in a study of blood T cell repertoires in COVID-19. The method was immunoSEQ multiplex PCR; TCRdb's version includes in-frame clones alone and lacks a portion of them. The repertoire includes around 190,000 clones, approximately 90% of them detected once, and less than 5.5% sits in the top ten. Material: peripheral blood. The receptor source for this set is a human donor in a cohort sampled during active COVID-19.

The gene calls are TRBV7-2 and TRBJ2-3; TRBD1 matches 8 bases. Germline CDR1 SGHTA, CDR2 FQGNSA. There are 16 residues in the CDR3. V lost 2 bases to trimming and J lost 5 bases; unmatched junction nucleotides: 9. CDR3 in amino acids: CASSLIPGGMRDTQYF. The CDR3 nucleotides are TGTGCCAGCAGCTTAATTCCAGGGGGCATGCGAGATACGCAGTATTTT.

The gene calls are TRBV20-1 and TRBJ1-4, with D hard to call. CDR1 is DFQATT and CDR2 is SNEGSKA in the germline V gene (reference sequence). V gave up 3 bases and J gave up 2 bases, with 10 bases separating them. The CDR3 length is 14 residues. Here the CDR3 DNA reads TGCAGTGCTAGTAAAGCTTCGACTAATGAAAAACTGTTTTTT. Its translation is CSASKASTNEKLFF.

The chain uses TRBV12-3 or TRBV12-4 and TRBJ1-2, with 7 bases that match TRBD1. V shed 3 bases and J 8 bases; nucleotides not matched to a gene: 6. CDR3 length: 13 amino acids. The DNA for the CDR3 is TGTGCCAGCAGTTTTGGGACAGCTTCAGGCTACACCTTC. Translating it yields CASSFGTASGYTF.

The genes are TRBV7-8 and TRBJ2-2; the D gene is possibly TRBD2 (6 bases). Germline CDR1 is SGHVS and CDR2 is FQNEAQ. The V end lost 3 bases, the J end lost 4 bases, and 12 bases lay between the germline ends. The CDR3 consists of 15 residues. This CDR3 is CASSFRDLTTGELFF. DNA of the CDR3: TGTGCCAGCAGCTTCCGGGACTTGACCACCGGGGAGCTGTTTTTT.

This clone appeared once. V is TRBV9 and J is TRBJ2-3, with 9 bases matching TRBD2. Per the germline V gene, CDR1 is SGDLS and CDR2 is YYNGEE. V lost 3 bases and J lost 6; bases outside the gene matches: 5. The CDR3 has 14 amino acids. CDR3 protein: CASSASGIGDTQYF. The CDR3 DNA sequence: TGTGCCAGCAGCGCTAGCGGGATCGGCGATACGCAGTATTTT.

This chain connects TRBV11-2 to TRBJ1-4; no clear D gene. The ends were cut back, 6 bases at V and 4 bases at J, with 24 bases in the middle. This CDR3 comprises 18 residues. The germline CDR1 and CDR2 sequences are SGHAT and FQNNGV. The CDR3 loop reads CASRLKSSTQRFNEKLFF. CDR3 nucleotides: TGTGCCAGCAGACTAAAGTCAAGCACCCAGAGGTTTAATGAAAAACTGTTTTTT.

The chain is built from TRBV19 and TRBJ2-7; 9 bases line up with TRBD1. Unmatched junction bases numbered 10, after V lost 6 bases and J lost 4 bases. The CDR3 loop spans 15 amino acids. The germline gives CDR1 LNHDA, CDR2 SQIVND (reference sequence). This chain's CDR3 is CASRTGGAGTYEQYF. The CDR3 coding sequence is TGTGCCAGTAGAACAGGGGGCGCGGGGACATACGAGCAGTACTTC.

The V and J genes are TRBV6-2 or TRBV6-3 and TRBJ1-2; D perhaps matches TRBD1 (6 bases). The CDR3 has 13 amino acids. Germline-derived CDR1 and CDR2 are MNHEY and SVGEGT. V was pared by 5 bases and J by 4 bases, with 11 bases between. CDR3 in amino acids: CASSKGQSYGYTF. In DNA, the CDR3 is TGTGCCAGCAGTAAAGGACAGAGCTATGGCTACACCTTC.

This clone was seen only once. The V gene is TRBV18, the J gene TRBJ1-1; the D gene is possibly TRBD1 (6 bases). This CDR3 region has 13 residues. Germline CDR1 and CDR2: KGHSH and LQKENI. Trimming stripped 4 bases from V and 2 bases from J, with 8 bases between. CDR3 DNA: TGTGCCAGCTCACAGGACAGCAACACTGAAGCTTTCTTT. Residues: CASSQDSNTEAFF.

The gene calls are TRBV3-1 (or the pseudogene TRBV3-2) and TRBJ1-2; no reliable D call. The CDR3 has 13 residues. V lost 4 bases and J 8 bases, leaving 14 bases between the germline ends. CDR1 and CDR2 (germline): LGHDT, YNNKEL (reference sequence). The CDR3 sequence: CASSPQPNRGYTF. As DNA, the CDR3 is TGTGCCAGCAGCCCACAGCCAAATCGGGGCTACACCTTC.

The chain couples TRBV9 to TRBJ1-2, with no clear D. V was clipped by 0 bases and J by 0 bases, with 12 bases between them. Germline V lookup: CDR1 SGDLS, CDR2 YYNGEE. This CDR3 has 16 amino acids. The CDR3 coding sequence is TGTGCCAGCAGCGTAGGCGGGCAGTCAGCTAACTATGGCTACACCTTC. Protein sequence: CASSVGGQSANYGYTF. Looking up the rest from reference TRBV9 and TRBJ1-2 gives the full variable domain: DSGVTQTPKHLITATGQRVTLRCSPRSGDLSVYWYQQSLDQGLQFLIQYYNGEERAKGNILERFSAQQFPDLHSELNLSSLELGDSALYFCASSVGGQSANYGYTFGSGTRLTVV.

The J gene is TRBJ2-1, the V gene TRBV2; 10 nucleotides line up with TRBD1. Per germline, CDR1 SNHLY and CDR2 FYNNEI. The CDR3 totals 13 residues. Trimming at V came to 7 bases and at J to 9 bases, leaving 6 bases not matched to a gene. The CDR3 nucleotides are TGTGCCAGCACCGGACAGGGGGGTAGTGAGCAGTTCTTC. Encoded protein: CASTGQGGSEQFF.

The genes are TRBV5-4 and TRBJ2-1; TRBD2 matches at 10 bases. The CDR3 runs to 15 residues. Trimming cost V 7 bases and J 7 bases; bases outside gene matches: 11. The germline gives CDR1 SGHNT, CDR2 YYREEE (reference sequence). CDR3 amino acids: CASGRLAGDSNEQFF. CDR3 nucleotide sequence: TGTGCCAGCGGGCGGCTAGCGGGGGACTCGAATGAGCAGTTCTTC.

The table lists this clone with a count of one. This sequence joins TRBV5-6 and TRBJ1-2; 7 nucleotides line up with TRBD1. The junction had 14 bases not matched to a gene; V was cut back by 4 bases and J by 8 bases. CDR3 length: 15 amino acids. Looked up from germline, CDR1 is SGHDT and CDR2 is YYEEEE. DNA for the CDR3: TGTGCCAGCAGCCAGGCTGACAGGGCCCTTCAGGGCTACACCTTC. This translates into CASSQADRALQGYTF.

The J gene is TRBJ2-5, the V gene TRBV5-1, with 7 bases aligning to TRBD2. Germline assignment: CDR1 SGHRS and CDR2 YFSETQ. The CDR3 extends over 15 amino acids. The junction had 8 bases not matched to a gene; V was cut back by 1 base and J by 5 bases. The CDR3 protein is CASSLRTREMETQYF. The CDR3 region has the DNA TGCGCCAGCAGCTTGCGGACTAGGGAAATGGAGACCCAGTACTTC. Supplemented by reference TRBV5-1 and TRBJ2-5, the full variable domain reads KAGVTQTPRYLIKTRGQQVTLSCSPISGHRSVSWYQQTPGQGLQFLFEYFSETQRNKGNFPGRFSGRQFSNSRSEMNVSTLELGDSALYLCASSLRTREMETQYFGPGTRLLVL.

As DNA, the CDR3 is TGTGCCAGCAGCCCAACAGTGAACACTGAAGCTTTCTTT. Its protein product is CASSPTVNTEAFF. This chain links TRBV7-9 with TRBJ1-1, with D uncertain. V lost 5 bases, J lost 0 bases, and 7 bases lay in between. The CDR3 covers 13 residues. Germline lookup yields CDR1 SEHNR and CDR2 FQNEAQ (reference sequence).

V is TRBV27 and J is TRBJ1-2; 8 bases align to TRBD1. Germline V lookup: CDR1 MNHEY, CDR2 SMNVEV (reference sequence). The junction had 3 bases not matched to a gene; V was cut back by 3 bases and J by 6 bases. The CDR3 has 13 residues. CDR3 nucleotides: TGTGCCAGCAGTTTCCACAGGGGGAATGGCTACACCTTC. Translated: CASSFHRGNGYTF.

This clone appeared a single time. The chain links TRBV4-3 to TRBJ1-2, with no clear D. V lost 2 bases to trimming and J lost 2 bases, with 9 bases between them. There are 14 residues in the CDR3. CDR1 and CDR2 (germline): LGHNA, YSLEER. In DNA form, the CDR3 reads TGCGCCAGCAGCCAATCTCGAGGGAACTATGGCTACACCTTC. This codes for CASSQSRGNYGYTF.

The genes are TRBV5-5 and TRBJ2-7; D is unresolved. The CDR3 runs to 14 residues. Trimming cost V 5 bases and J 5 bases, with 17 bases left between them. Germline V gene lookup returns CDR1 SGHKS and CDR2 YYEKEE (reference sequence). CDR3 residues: CASRGRRLEHEQYF. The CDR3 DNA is TGTGCCAGCAGAGGCCGCAGGTTAGAGCACGAGCAGTACTTC. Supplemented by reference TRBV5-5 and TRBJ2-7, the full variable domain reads DAGVTQSPTHLIKTRGQQVTLRCSPISGHKSVSWYQQVLGQGPQFIFQYYEKEERGRGNFPDRFSARQFPNYSSELNVNALLLGDSALYLCASRGRRLEHEQYFGPGTRLTVT.

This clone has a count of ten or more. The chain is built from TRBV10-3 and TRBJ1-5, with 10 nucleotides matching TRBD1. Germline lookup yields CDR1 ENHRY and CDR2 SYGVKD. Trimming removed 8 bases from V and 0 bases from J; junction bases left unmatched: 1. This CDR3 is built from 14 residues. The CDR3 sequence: CAIGTGDSNQPQHF. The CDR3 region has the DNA TGTGCCATCGGGACAGGGGATAGCAATCAGCCCCAGCATTTT.

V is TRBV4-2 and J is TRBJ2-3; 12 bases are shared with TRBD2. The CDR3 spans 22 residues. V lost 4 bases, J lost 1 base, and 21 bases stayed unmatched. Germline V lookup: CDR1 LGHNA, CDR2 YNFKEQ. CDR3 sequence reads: CASSPRGGGTSGYPAGTDTQYF. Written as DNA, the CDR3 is TGTGCCAGCAGCCCCCGGGGGGGAGGGACTAGCGGGTACCCTGCGGGCACAGATACGCAGTATTTT.

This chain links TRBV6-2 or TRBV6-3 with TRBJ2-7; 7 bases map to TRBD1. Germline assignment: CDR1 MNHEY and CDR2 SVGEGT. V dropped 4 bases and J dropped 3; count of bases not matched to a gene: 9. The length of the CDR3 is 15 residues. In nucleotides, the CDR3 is TGTGCCAGCAGTTCCCCGAGACAGGGCGGCTACGAGCAGTACTTC. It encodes CASSSPRQGGYEQYF.

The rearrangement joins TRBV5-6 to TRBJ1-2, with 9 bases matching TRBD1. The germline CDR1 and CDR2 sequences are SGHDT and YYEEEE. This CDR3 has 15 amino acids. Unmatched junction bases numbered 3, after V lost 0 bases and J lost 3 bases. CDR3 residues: CASSLGQGVYYGYTF. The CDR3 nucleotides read TGTGCCAGCAGCTTGGGACAGGGGGTCTACTATGGCTACACCTTC.

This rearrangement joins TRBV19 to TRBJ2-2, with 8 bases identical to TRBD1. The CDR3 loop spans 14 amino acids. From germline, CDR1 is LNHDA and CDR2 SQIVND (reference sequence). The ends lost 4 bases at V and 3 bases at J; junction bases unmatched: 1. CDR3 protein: CASSNRGYTGELFF. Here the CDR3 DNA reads TGTGCCAGTAGTAACAGGGGGTACACCGGGGAGCTGTTTTTT.

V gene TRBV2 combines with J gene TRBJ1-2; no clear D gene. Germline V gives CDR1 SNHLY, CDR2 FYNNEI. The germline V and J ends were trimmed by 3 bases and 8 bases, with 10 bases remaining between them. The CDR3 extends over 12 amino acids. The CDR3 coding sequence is TGTGCCAGCAGTGACGAGGGATACGGCTACACCTTC. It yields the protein CASSDEGYGYTF.

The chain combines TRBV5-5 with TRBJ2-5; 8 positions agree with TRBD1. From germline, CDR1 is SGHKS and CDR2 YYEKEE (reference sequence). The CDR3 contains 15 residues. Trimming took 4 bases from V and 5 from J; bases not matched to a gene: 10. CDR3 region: CASSPTRTGWETQYF. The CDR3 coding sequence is TGTGCCAGCAGCCCTACACGGACAGGGTGGGAGACCCAGTACTTC.